Below are 32 T cell receptor beta chains sequenced from a single sample in a study of T cell repertoires in cytomegalovirus infection. TCRdb fed the reads into MiXCR, producing one record per CDR3 protein. The sample comprises 500,000 to 600,000 distinct CDR3 sequences, approximately 17% of which are singletons, and roughly a quarter rests with the top ten. The sequenced sample was CD8+ T cells from PBMCs. Receptor source: a human donor in good health (CMV status not recorded). Some clones in this sample may be carry-over from other donors' samples.

This clonotype was seen a single time. The genes are TRBV20-1 and TRBJ2-7; 7 nucleotides agree with TRBD1. The germline V gene has CDR1 DFQATT and CDR2 SNEGSKA (reference sequence). Unmatched junction bases numbered 4, after V lost 4 bases and J lost 1 base. CDR3 length equals 13 residues. The CDR3 spells CSAKFRGSYEQYF. The CDR3 DNA sequence: TGCAGTGCTAAGTTCAGGGGGTCCTACGAGCAGTACTTC.

In this sample, this clonotype turned up many times. V usage is TRBV12-3 or TRBV12-4 and J usage is TRBJ2-2; D is undetermined. V was shortened by 3 bases and J by 2 bases, with 7 bases between the two germline ends. There are 14 residues in the CDR3. DNA of the CDR3: TGTGCCAGCAGTTTCAACAGAAACACCGGGGAGCTGTTTTTT. Encoded protein: CASSFNRNTGELFF.

The J gene is TRBJ1-2, the V gene TRBV9, with unresolved D. Per germline, CDR1 SGDLS and CDR2 YYNGEE. V was pared by 4 bases and J by 2 bases, with 18 bases between. This CDR3 has 16 amino acids. CDR3 region: CASSPSRPEKNYGYTF. Here the CDR3 DNA reads TGTGCCAGCAGCCCTTCTCGGCCCGAGAAGAACTATGGCTACACCTTC.

Only one count was recorded for this clonotype. The gene calls are TRBV9 and TRBJ2-7; 8 nucleotides align to TRBD1. Trimming at V came to 0 bases and at J to 4 bases, leaving 9 bases not matched to a gene. The CDR3 has 16 amino acids. Germline V gene data show CDR1 as SGDLS and CDR2 as YYNGEE. In DNA, the CDR3 is TGTGCCAGCAGCGTAGGTTCCGGGCAGGGGGCATACGAGCAGTACTTC. Translation: CASSVGSGQGAYEQYF.

Ten or more counts support this clonotype. The chain uses TRBV27 and TRBJ2-3; TRBD2 matches at 10 bases. V was pared by 4 bases and J by 3 bases, with 10 bases of the junction left unmatched. This CDR3 spans 17 amino acids. From germline, CDR1 is MNHEY and CDR2 SMNVEV (reference sequence). CDR3 sequence reads: CASSSPSGSGWTDTQYF. The CDR3 bases are TGTGCCAGCAGTTCCCCTAGCGGGAGTGGTTGGACAGATACGCAGTATTTT.

This clonotype was seen many times. This CDR3 is CASSYKSGPSYEQYF. The CDR3 nucleotides read TGTGCCAGCAGTTATAAATCGGGACCCTCCTACGAGCAGTACTTC. The chain is built from TRBV6-6 and TRBJ2-7; D may match TRBD1 or TRBD2 (5 bases each). V shed 3 bases and J shed 0 bases, with 12 bases lying between them. Germline values: CDR1 MNHNY, CDR2 SVGAGI (reference sequence). The CDR3 consists of 15 residues.

The chain is built from TRBV28 and TRBJ1-4, with D possibly being TRBD1 (5 bases). The CDR3 runs to 16 residues. V was cut by 6 bases and J by 4 bases, with 18 bases left in between. CDR1 is MDHEN, CDR2 SYDVKM, per germline. The CDR3 sequence is CASSQGRGNFNEKLFF. The DNA for the CDR3 is TGTGCCAGCAGCCAGGGTAGGGGAAACTTTAATGAAAAACTGTTTTTT. Full variable domain (outside the CDR3, taken from reference TRBV28 and TRBJ1-4): DVKVTQSSRYLVKRTGEKVFLECVQDMDHENMFWYRQDPGLGLRLIYFSYDVKMKEKGDIPEGYSVSREKKERFSLILESASTNQTSMYLCASSQGRGNFNEKLFFGSGTQLSVL.

Concerning this clonotype: This sequence may be a read error, since a much larger clone differs from it by one base. This chain joins TRBV13 and TRBJ2-1; 10 bases line up with TRBD1. The V and J ends lost 5 bases and 3 bases, in that order; junction bases with no gene match: 1. The CDR3 totals 14 residues. CDR1 and CDR2 from the germline V gene are PRHDT and FYEKMQ (reference sequence). CDR3 nucleotide sequence: TGTGCCAGCAGCGGGACAGGGGACTACAATGAGCAGTTCTTC. Residues: CASSGTGDYNEQFF.

The rearrangement joins TRBV19 to TRBJ1-1, with D hard to call. Trimming removed 4 bases at V and 4 bases at J, with 22 bases between. The germline gives CDR1 LNHDA, CDR2 SQIVND (reference sequence). The CDR3 has 17 residues. CDR3 sequence reads: CASSTSDLVEVSTEAFF. In DNA form, the CDR3 reads TGTGCCAGTAGTACTTCCGACTTGGTAGAGGTGAGCACTGAAGCTTTCTTT.

As for this clonotype: This may be a read error, as it is one base from a much larger clone. This rearrangement joins TRBV7-2 to TRBJ2-5, with 7 bases fitting TRBD1. This CDR3 has 11 amino acids. The germline V gene has CDR1 SGHTA and CDR2 FQGNSA. The CDR3 DNA sequence: TGTGCCAGGAGCTGGGACAGTTCTCAGTACTTC. Translated, it gives CARSWDSSQYF.

With regard to this clonotype: One base away lies a much larger clone, so this may be a sequencing read error. The chain joins TRBV7-3 to TRBJ2-1, with D tentatively TRBD1 (6 bases). Trimming left V 1 base short and J 7 bases short, with 17 bases between. CDR1 is SGHTA, CDR2 FQGTGA, per germline. There are 16 residues in the CDR3. In nucleotides, the CDR3 is TGTGCCAGCAGCTTAATGAGGCACGGTAGGGGGAATGAGCAGTTCTTC. Its protein is CASSLMRHGRGNEQFF.

The chain has TRBV12-3 or TRBV12-4 and TRBJ1-2; 7 positions match TRBD1. After removal of 6 bases from V and 10 bases from J, the junction contained 17 bases not matched to a gene. This CDR3 contains 15 residues. CDR3 sequence: CASSLSGGRRFDYTF. CDR3 coding DNA: TGTGCCAGCAGCCTCTCAGGGGGTAGGAGGTTTGACTACACCTTC.

The chain joins TRBV9 to TRBJ1-1; D is ambiguous. CDR1 and CDR2 (germline): SGDLS, YYNGEE. The CDR3 runs to 15 residues. V lost 0 bases and J lost 5, with 14 bases in between. The CDR3 DNA is TGTGCCAGCAGCGTAGGAGGAGGGTCTGGAACTGAAGCTTTCTTT. This encodes CASSVGGGSGTEAFF.

This clonotype has a handful of counts. V gene TRBV11-2 combines with J gene TRBJ2-7, with TRBD2 identical over 12 bases. Germline CDR1 reads SGHAT; CDR2 reads FQNNGV. CDR3 size: 17 residues. J lost 3 bases, V lost 0 bases, and 6 bases had no gene match. The CDR3 loop is CASSLELAGGSGYEQYF. CDR3 DNA sequence: TGTGCCAGCAGCTTAGAACTAGCGGGAGGTTCGGGCTACGAGCAGTACTTC.

The table lists this clonotype with many counts. This chain joins TRBV7-9 and TRBJ2-5; TRBD1 aligns across 8 bases. After removal of 5 bases from V and 6 bases from J, the junction contained 5 bases not matched to a gene. The CDR3 length is 13 residues. Germline CDR1 and CDR2: SEHNR and FQNEAQ (reference sequence). The CDR3 loop reads CASSLGQGQTQYF. Here the CDR3 DNA reads TGTGCCAGCAGCCTAGGACAGGGACAGACCCAGTACTTC.

The rearrangement uses TRBV27 and TRBJ2-7; D is unclear. Germline V gives CDR1 MNHEY, CDR2 SMNVEV (reference sequence). This CDR3 has 14 residues. V was pared by 6 bases and J by 2 bases, with 14 bases between. CDR3 bases: TGTGCCAGCAGAAACCAGGTGCCCCCCTACGAGCAGTACTTC. It translates to CASRNQVPPYEQYF.

This clonotype showed up just a few times. V is TRBV14 and J is TRBJ1-3; 8 nucleotides line up with TRBD1. CDR1 SGHDN and CDR2 FVKESK come from the germline V gene. The CDR3 extends over 17 amino acids. J was trimmed by 6 bases and V by 4 bases; bases with no gene match: 14. The CDR3 reads CASSRLVYRGVENTIYF. CDR3 bases: TGTGCCAGCAGCCGACTCGTTTACAGGGGGGTCGAAAACACCATATATTTT.

The V and J genes are TRBV5-6 and TRBJ1-1, with D uncertain. From germline, CDR1 is SGHDT and CDR2 YYEEEE. Between the trimmed V and J ends, which lost 2 bases and 5 bases, there was a span of 13 bases. The CDR3 length is 14 residues. Written as DNA, the CDR3 is TGTGCCAGCAGCTTAACCCCCAGGCGGACTGAAGCTTTCTTT. Encoded protein: CASSLTPRRTEAFF.

V is TRBV3-1 and J is TRBJ2-5, with 7 bases aligning to TRBD2. CDR1 is LGHDT, CDR2 YNNKEL, per germline (reference sequence). Unmatched junction bases numbered 7, after V lost 4 bases and J lost 5 bases. This CDR3 has 14 residues. CDR3 sequence: CASSPPSRGETQYF. DNA for the CDR3: TGTGCCAGCAGCCCCCCTTCGCGGGGGGAGACCCAGTACTTC.

This clonotype appeared a few times. The chain carries TRBV15 and TRBJ1-5, with D hard to call. The germline V gene has CDR1 LNHNV and CDR2 YYDKDF (reference sequence). This CDR3 is built from 15 residues. The ends were cut back, 5 bases at V and 3 bases at J, with 14 bases in the middle. CDR3 in DNA: TGTGCCACCAGCGGCAGTCAAGGGTACAATCAGCCCCAGCATTTT. Its protein product is CATSGSQGYNQPQHF.

This clonotype has just one count. This chain connects TRBV27 to TRBJ1-1, with D perhaps matching TRBD1 (6 bases). The V gene lost 8 bases and the J gene lost 1 base, with 14 bases spanning the gap. Per germline, CDR1 MNHEY and CDR2 SMNVEV (reference sequence). The CDR3 is 14 amino acids. The CDR3 coding sequence is TGTGCCAGCCGCATGAGGGGGTCGAACACTGAAGCTTTCTTT. It specifies CASRMRGSNTEAFF.

The sample holds many counts of this clonotype. The chain has TRBV12-3 or TRBV12-4 and TRBJ1-5; D unclear. There are 11 residues in the CDR3. Trimming took 6 bases from V and 9 from J, leaving 9 bases between them. In nucleotides, the CDR3 is TGTGCCAGCAGGGGCGAGGGGCCCCAGCATTTT. Protein product: CASRGEGPQHF.

CDR3 sequence reads: CASSQVSGSPGYTF. The CDR3 nucleotides are TGCGCCAGCAGCCAAGTTTCCGGATCGCCTGGCTACACCTTC. The rearrangement uses TRBV4-1 and TRBJ1-2; D ambiguous. Trimming took 1 base from V and 7 from J, leaving 13 bases between them. Germline CDR1 is MGHRA and CDR2 is YSYEKL. This CDR3 contains 14 residues.

On this clonotype: Since a much larger clone is just one base distant, this may be a read error. This chain connects TRBV28 to TRBJ2-7, with D maybe TRBD2 (5 bases). CDR1 MDHEN and CDR2 SYDVKM come from the germline V gene. V was clipped by 5 bases and J by 0 bases, with 17 bases between them. The CDR3 is made up of 16 amino acids. The CDR3 nucleotides read TGTGCCAGCAGTATCCCGAATCGGAGCGGCTCCTACGAGCAGTACTTC. Protein: CASSIPNRSGSYEQYF.

This clonotype came up many times. This chain joins TRBV28 and TRBJ2-3; 7 bases fit TRBD2. Trimming cost V 4 bases and J 0 bases; bases outside gene matches: 4. The CDR3 is 15 residues long. Germline CDR1 and CDR2: MDHEN and SYDVKM. The CDR3 DNA sequence: TGTGCCAGCAGTTCCCTAGCGGACAGCACAGATACGCAGTATTTT. This translates into CASSSLADSTDTQYF.

The V call is TRBV20-1, the J call TRBJ2-6, with 7 bases identical to TRBD1. Trimming at V came to 5 bases and at J to 0 bases, leaving 13 bases not matched to a gene. Germline loops: CDR1 DFQATT, CDR2 SNEGSKA (reference sequence). The CDR3 is 18 amino acids. CDR3 DNA sequence: TGCAGTGCTGAGTTTTGGGACAGAAGACACTCTGGGGCCAACGTCCTGACTTTC. Encoded protein: CSAEFWDRRHSGANVLTF.

The sample holds many counts of this clonotype. This CDR3 is CASSYSQGGNEQYF. CDR3 DNA: TGTGCCAGCAGTTACTCACAGGGTGGCAACGAGCAGTACTTC. This chain uses TRBV6-5 with TRBJ2-7; tentatively, D is TRBD1 (6 bases). The CDR3 covers 14 residues. V lost 0 bases, J lost 5 bases, and 11 bases lay in between. Germline assignment: CDR1 MNHEY and CDR2 SVGAGI.

This chain joins TRBV5-5 and TRBJ1-2; no firm D call. The germline gives CDR1 SGHKS, CDR2 YYEKEE (reference sequence). V shed 1 base and J shed 0 bases, with 13 bases lying between them. This CDR3 spans 16 amino acids. CDR3 sequence: CASSLLMGEANYGYTF. The CDR3 DNA follows: TGTGCCAGCAGCTTGCTCATGGGCGAAGCTAACTATGGCTACACCTTC.

The rearrangement uses TRBV29-1 and TRBJ2-1, with D perhaps TRBD2 (6 bases). In germline, CDR1 is SQVTM, CDR2 ANQGSEA. The V end lost 7 bases, the J end lost 7 bases, and 17 bases lay between the germline ends. This CDR3 contains 13 residues. This CDR3 is CSERVLAGNEQFF. Written as DNA, the CDR3 is TGCAGCGAACGGGTACTAGCTGGGAATGAGCAGTTCTTC.

This clonotype has a count of ten or more. V usage is TRBV10-3 and J usage is TRBJ1-6; 7 positions agree with TRBD1. CDR1 and CDR2 (germline): ENHRY, SYGVKD. The CDR3 runs to 14 residues. V lost 6 bases, J lost 9 bases, and 8 bases stayed unmatched. CDR3 nucleotide sequence: TGTGCCATCAGCGGGACAGACAGTGGTTCACCCCTCCACTTT. Translated, it gives CAISGTDSGSPLHF.

Concerning this clonotype itself: This sequence may be a read error, since a much larger clone differs from it by one base. V usage is TRBV6-6 and J usage is TRBJ1-2; tentatively, D is TRBD1 (5 bases). Germline CDR1 and CDR2: MNHNY and SVGAGI (reference sequence). V shed 5 bases and J shed 2 bases, with 15 bases lying between them. The CDR3 extends over 15 amino acids. CDR3 coding DNA: TGTGCCAGCAGTCTTAGAGACTGGGGGAACTATGGCTACACCTTC. This gives the protein CASSLRDWGNYGYTF.

Ten or more counts support this clonotype. This chain joins TRBV7-6 and TRBJ2-7, with D possibly being TRBD2 (6 bases). The CDR3 loop spans 13 amino acids. Per germline, CDR1 SGHVS and CDR2 FNYEAQ. The germline V and J ends were trimmed by 0 bases and 6 bases, with 9 bases remaining between them. The CDR3 DNA is TGTGCCAGCAGCTTAGCGGTGGGGGGCGAGCAGTACTTC. It codes for CASSLAVGGEQYF.